This passage covers 3 T cell receptor beta chains from one sample sequenced in a study of PD-L1 blockade in urothelial cancer listed by TCRdb under 2017. Library preparation was by the immunoSEQ multiplex PCR assay. TCRdb re-hosts the immuneACCESS table, in-frame sequences only. Its copies lack some clones; in the studies checked, an unresolved V gene accounts for under half of them, and the cause for the rest is not known. This sample comprises about 82,000 clones, about 81% of them detected only once. The ten largest clones represent over 7.5% of the sample. The sample was PBMCs, taken around atezolizumab (anti-PD-L1) treatment. These receptors were collected from a man aged 70 or older with urothelial cancer.

A single count supports this clone. This chain uses TRBV9 with TRBJ1-2; 8 nucleotides match TRBD1. The germline CDR1 and CDR2 sequences are SGDLS and YYNGEE. CDR3 size: 13 residues. V lost 3 bases to trimming and J lost 4 bases; unmatched junction nucleotides: 2. The DNA for the CDR3 is TGTGCCAGCAGCGCCCAGGGGGCCTATGGCTACACCTTC. Amino acids: CASSAQGAYGYTF.

This clone has just a few counts. The chain combines TRBV7-9 with TRBJ2-7; 11 bases align to TRBD1. The germline CDR1 and CDR2 sequences are SEHNR and FQNEAQ (reference sequence). The CDR3 contains 16 residues. The V segment lost 6 bases and the J segment 1 base; nucleotides outside the gene matches: 8. CDR3 amino acids: CASSSGTGGNSYEQYF. The CDR3 coding sequence is TGTGCCAGCAGTTCCGGGACAGGGGGGAATTCCTACGAGCAGTACTTC.

The rearrangement links TRBV2 to TRBJ1-2; 10 bases line up with TRBD1. Germline CDR1 and CDR2: SNHLY and FYNNEI. V dropped 6 bases and J dropped 5; count of bases not matched to a gene: 6. The CDR3 is 14 amino acids. This CDR3 reads CASRGGQGSYGYTF. CDR3 nucleotide sequence: TGTGCCAGCAGGGGGGGACAGGGGAGTTATGGCTACACCTTC.